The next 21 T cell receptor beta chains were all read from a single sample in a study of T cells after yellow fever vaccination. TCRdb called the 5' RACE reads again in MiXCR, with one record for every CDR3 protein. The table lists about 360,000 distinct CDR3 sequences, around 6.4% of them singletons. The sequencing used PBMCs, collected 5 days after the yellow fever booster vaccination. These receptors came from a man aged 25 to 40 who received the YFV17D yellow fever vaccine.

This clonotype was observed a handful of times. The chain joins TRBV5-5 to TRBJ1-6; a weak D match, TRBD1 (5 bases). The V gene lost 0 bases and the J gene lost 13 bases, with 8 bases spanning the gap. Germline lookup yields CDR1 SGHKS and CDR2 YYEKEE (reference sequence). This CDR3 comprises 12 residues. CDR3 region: CASSLDRLPLHF. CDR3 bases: TGTGCCAGCAGCTTGGACAGGCTCCCCCTCCACTTT.

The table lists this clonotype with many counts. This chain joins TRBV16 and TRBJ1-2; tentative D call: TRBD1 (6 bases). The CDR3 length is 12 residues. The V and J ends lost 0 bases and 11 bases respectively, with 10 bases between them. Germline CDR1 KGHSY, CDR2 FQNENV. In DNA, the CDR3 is TGTGCCAGCAGCCAATCATTCGACAGGTACACCTTC. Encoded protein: CASSQSFDRYTF. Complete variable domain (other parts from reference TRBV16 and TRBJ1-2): GEEVAQTPKHLVRGEGQKAKLYCAPIKGHSYVFWYQQVLKNEFKFLISFQNENVFDETGMPKERFSAKCLPNSPCSLEIQATKLEDSAVYFCASSQSFDRYTFGSGTRLTVV.

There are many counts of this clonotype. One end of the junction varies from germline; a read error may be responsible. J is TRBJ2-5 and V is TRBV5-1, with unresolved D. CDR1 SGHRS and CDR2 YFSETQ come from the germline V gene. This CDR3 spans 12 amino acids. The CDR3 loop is CASSLYQETQYF. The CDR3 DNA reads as TGTGCCAGCAGCTTGTACCAAGAGACCCAGTACTTC.

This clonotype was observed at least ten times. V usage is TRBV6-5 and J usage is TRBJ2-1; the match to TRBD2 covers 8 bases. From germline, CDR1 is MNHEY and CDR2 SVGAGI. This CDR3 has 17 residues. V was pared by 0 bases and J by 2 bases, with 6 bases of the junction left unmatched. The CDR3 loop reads CASSYSRQREPYNEQFF. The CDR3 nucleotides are TGTGCCAGCAGTTACTCTAGGCAGCGGGAGCCCTACAATGAGCAGTTCTTC.

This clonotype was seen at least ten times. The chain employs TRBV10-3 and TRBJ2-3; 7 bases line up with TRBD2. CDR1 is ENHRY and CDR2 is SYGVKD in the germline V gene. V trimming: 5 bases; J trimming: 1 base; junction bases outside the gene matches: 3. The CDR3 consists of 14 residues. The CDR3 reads CAISPSGRTDTQYF. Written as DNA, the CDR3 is TGTGCCATCAGTCCTAGCGGCCGCACAGATACGCAGTATTTT.

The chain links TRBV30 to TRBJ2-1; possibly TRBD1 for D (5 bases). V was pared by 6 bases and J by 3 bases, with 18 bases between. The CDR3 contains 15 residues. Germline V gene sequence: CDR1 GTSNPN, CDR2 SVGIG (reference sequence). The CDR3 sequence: CACKQGILSYNEQFF. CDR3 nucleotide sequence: TGTGCCTGTAAGCAGGGTATTTTAAGCTACAATGAGCAGTTCTTC. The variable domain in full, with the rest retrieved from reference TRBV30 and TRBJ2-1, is SQTIHQWPATLVQPVGSPLSLECTVEGTSNPNLYWYRQAAGRGLQLLFYSVGIGQISSEVPQNLSASRPQDRQFILSSKKLLLSDSGFYLCACKQGILSYNEQFFGPGTRLTVL.

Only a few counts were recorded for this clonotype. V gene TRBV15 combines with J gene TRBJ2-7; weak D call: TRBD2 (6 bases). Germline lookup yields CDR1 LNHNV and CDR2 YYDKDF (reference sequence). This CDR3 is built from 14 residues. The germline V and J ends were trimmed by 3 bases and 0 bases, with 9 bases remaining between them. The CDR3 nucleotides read TGTGCCACCAGCAGTAGCGGATACTCCTACGAGCAGTACTTC. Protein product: CATSSSGYSYEQYF. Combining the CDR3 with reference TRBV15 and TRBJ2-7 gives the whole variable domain DAMVIQNPRYQVTQFGKPVTLSCSQTLNHNVMYWYQQKSSQAPKLLFHYYDKDFNNEADTPDNFQSRRPNTSFCFLDIRSPGLGDTAMYLCATSSSGYSYEQYFGPGTRLTVT.

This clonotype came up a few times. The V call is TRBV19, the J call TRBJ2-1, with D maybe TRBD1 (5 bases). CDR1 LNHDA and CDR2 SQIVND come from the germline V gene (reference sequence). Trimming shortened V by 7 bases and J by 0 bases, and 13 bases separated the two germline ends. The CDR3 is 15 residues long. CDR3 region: CASTRQRDSYNEQFF. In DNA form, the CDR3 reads TGTGCCAGTACCAGACAGCGCGACTCCTACAATGAGCAGTTCTTC.

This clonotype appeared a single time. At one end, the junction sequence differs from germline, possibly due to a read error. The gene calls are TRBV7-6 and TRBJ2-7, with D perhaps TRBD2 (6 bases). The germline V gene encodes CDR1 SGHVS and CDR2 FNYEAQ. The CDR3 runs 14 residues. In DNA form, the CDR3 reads TGTGCCAGGAGCTTAGACGGGAGAAGATACGAGCAGTACTTC. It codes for CARSLDGRRYEQYF. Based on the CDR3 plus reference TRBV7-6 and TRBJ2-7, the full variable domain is GAGVSQSPRYKVTKRGQDVALRCDPISGHVSLYWYRQALGQGPEFLTYFNYEAQQDKSGLPNDRFSAERPEGSISTLTIQRTEQRDSAMYRCARSLDGRRYEQYFGPGTRLTVT.

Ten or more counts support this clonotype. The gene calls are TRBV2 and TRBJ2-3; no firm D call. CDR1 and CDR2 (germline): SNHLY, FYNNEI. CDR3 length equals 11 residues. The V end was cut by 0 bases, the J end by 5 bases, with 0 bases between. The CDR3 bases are TGTGCCAGCAGTGAAGCAGATACGCAGTATTTT. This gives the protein CASSEADTQYF.

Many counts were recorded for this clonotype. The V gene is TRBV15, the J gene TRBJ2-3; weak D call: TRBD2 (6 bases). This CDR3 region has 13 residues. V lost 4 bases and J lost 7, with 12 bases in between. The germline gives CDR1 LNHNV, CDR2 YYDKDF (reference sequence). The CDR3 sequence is CATSTGDGNTQYF. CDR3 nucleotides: TGTGCCACCAGCACGGGGGACGGTAATACGCAGTATTTT.

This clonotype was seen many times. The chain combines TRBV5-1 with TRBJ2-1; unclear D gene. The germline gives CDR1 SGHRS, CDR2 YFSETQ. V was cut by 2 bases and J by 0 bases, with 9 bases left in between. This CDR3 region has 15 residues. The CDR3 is CASSFGPSSYNEQFF. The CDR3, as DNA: TGCGCCAGCAGCTTTGGACCTAGCTCCTACAATGAGCAGTTCTTC.

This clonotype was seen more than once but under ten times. CDR3 sequence: CASSAIGGETQYF. CDR3 sequence (DNA): TGTGCCAGCAGCGCCATCGGCGGGGAGACCCAGTACTTC. This chain joins TRBV7-2 and TRBJ2-5; possible D gene TRBD2, 5 bases. The germline V gene encodes CDR1 SGHTA and CDR2 FQGNSA. V gave up 5 bases and J gave up 5 bases, with 12 bases separating them. This CDR3 is 13 amino acids long.

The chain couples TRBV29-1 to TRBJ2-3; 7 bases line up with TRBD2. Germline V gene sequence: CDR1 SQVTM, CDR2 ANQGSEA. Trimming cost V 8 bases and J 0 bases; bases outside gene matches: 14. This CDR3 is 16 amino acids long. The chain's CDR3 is CSTGGGLEYSTDTQYF. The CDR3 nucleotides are TGCAGCACCGGGGGAGGACTAGAGTATAGCACAGATACGCAGTATTTT.

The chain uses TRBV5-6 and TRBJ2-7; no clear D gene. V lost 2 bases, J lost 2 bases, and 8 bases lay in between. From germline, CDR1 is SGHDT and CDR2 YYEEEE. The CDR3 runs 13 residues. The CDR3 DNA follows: TGTGCCAGCAGCTTTAACCCTGCCTACGAGCAGTACTTC. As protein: CASSFNPAYEQYF.

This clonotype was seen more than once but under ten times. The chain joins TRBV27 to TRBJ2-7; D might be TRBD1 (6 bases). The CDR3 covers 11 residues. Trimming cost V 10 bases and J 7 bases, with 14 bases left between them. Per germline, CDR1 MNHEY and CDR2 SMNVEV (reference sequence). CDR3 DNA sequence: TGTGCCATCCAGGGCAGGGGTGAGCAGTACTTC. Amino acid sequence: CAIQGRGEQYF.

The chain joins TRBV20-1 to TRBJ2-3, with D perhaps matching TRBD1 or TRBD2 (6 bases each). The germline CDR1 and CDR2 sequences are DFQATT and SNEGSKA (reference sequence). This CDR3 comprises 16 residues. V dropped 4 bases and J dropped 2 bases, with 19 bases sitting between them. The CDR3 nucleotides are TGCAGTGCTATCCCCCAGGGGAGGACTCTCACAGATACGCAGTATTTT. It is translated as CSAIPQGRTLTDTQYF.

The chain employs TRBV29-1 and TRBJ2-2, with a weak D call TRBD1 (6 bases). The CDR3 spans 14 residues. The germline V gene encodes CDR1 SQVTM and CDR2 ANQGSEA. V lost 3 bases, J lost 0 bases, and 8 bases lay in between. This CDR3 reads CSVDRGSNTGELFF. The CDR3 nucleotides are TGCAGCGTTGACAGGGGATCGAACACCGGGGAGCTGTTTTTT.

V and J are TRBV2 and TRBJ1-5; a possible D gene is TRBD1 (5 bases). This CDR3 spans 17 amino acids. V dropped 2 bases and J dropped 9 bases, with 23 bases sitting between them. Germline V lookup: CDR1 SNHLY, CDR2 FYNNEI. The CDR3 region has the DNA TGTGCCAGCAGTGAAAGCGGCGGGGGTAACGGGGGAAGGCCCCAGCATTTT. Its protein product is CASSESGGGNGGRPQHF.

The CDR3 sequence: CASSQVGRASGRSDTQYF. The CDR3 nucleotides read TGTGCCAGCAGCCAAGTAGGGCGAGCTAGCGGGAGATCAGATACGCAGTATTTT. The V gene is TRBV3-1, the J gene TRBJ2-3; 10 bases align to TRBD2. The CDR3 runs 18 residues. Germline assignment: CDR1 LGHDT and CDR2 YNNKEL (reference sequence). The V and J ends lost 1 base and 4 bases, in that order; junction bases with no gene match: 11.

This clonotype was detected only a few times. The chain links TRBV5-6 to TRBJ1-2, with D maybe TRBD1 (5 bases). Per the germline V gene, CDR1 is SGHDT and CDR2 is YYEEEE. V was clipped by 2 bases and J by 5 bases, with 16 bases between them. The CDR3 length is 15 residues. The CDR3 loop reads CASSFSETVLYGYTF. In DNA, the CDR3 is TGTGCCAGCAGCTTCTCTGAGACAGTACTATATGGCTACACCTTC.